This T cell receptor (beta chain) appears in the sequencing data of a study of TIL therapy for anti-PD-1-resistant metastatic lung cancer. Study-wide findings and caveats: Patients were highly selected, enriched for treatment-naive, never-smoker and oncogene-addicted cases.

This was the immunoSEQ v3 assay. Survey-level samples got 1.5 million to 2.5 million read pairs; deep-level samples got about 4.5-6.5 million. The table came from immunoSEQ multiplex PCR; TCRdb's copy has only in-frame clones and leaves some out. The data contain about 12,000 clones, 58% of them singletons. V lost 2 bases to trimming and J lost 4 bases, with 4 bases between them. Germline CDR1 and CDR2: SGHNT and YYREEE (reference sequence). This CDR3 spans 11 amino acids. In the case of this clone: Antigen specificity is unknown.

Time point of the sample: pre-treatment sample, taken before nivolumab and TIL therapy. Most excised metastases sampled were pleural nodules or supraclavicular lymph nodes. The clonotype originates from a person between 25 and 80 years old with non-small cell lung cancer. The material sequenced was tumor tissue, taken at baseline. This chain joins TRBV5-4 and TRBJ2-7; no reliable D call. DNA for the CDR3: TGTGCCAGCAGCTTCGGATACGAGCAGTACTTC. Protein: CASSFGYEQYF.